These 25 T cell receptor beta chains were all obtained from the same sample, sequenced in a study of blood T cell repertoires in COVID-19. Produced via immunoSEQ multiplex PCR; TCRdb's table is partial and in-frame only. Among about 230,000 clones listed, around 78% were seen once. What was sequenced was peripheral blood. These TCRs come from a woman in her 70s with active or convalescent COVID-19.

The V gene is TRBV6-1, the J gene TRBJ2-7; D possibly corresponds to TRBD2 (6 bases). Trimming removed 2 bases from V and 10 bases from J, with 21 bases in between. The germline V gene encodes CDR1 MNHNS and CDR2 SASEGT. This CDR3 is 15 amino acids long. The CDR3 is CASSEQGGQPRVQYF. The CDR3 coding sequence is TGTGCCAGCAGTGAACAGGGAGGTCAGCCCCGCGTCCAGTACTTC.

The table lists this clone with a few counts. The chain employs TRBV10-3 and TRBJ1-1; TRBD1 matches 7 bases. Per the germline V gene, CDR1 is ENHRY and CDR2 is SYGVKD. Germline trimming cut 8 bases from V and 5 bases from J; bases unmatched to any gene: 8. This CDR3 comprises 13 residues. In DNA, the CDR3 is TGTGCCATCGCCGGGACAGTAGATACTGAAGCTTTCTTT. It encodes CAIAGTVDTEAFF.

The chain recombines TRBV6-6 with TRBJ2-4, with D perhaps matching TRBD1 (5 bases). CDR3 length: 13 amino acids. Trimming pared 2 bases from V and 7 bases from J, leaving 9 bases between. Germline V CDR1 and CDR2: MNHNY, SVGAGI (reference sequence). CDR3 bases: TGTGCCAGCAGTTACAGGAAGGGGAACATTCAGTACTTC. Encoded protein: CASSYRKGNIQYF.

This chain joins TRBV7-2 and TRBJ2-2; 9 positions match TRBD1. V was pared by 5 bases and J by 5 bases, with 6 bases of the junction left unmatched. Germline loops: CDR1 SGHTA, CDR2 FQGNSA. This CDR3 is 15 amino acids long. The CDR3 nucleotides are TGTGCCAGCAGCCTTGGACAGGGGTGGACCGGGGAGCTGTTTTTT. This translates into CASSLGQGWTGELFF.

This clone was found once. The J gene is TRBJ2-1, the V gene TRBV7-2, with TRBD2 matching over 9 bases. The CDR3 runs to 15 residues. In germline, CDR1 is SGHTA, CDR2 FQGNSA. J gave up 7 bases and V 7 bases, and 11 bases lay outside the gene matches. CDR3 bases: TGTGCCAGCAACTCACTCGCGGGGGGGGGTAATGAGCAGTTCTTC. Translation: CASNSLAGGGNEQFF.

For the CDR3, the DNA is TGTGCCAGCTCACCACCGTCTAGGGGCGAGCAGTACTTC. This translates into CASSPPSRGEQYF. V gene TRBV18 combines with J gene TRBJ2-7, with a weak D call TRBD1 (5 bases). The CDR3 covers 13 residues. V was cut by 0 bases and J by 6 bases, with 9 bases left in between. The germline V gene has CDR1 KGHSH and CDR2 LQKENI.

The CDR3 sequence: CASSYKPGVDGYTF. The CDR3 DNA sequence: TGTGCCAGCAGTTACAAGCCAGGGGTGGATGGCTACACCTTC. The chain joins TRBV7-2 to TRBJ1-2, with a tentative D call TRBD1 (6 bases). The CDR3 consists of 14 residues. In germline, CDR1 is SGHTA, CDR2 FQGNSA. V was cut by 6 bases and J by 6 bases, with 17 bases left in between.

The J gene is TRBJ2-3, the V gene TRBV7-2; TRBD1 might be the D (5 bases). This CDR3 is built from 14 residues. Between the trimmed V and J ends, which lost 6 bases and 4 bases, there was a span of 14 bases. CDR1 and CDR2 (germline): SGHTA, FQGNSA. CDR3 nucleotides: TGTGCCAGCAGTACTATGGGGCAGGCAGATACGCAGTATTTT. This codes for CASSTMGQADTQYF.

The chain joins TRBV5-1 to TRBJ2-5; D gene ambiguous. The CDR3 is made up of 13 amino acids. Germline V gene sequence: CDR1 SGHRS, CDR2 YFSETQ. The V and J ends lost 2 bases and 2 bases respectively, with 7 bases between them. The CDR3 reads CASSFLGQETQYF. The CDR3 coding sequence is TGCGCCAGCAGCTTCCTCGGGCAAGAGACCCAGTACTTC.

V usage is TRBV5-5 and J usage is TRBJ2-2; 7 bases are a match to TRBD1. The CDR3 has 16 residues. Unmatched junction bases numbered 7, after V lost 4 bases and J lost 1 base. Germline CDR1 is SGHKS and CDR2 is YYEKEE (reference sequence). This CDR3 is CASSPRRTGNTGELFF. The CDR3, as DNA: TGTGCCAGCAGCCCCCGTCGGACAGGGAACACCGGGGAGCTGTTTTTT.

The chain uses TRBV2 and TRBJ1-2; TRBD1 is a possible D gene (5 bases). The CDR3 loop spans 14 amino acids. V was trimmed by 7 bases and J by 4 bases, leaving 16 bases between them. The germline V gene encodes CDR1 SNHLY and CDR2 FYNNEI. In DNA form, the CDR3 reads TGTGCCAGCACTTCTACCAGGGTCGGCTATGGCTACACCTTC. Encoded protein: CASTSTRVGYGYTF. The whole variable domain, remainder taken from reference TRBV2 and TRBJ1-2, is EPEVTQTPSHQVTQMGQEVILRCVPISNHLYFYWYRQILGQKVEFLVSFYNNEISEKSEIFDDQFSVERPDGSNFTLKIRSTKLEDSAMYFCASTSTRVGYGYTFGSGTRLTVV.

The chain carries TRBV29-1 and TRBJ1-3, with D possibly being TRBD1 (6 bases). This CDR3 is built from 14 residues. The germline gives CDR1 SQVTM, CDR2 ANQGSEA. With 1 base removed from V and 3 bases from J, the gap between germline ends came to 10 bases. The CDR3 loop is CSVEGYRDGNTIYF. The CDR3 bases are TGCAGCGTTGAAGGTTACAGGGATGGAAACACCATATATTTT.

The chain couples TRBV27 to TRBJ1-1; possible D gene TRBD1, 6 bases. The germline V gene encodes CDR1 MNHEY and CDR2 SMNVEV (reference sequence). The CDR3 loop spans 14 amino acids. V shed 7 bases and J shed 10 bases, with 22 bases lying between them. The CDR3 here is CASNWGGGQGAAFF. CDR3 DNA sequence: TGTGCCAGCAATTGGGGCGGGGGGCAAGGAGCAGCTTTCTTT.

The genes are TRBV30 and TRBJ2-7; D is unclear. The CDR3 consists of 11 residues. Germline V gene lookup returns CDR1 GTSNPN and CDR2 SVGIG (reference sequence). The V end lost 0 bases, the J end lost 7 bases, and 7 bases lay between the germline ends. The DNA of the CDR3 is TGTGCCTGGAGTGTATATGTTGAGCAGTACTTC. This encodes CAWSVYVEQYF.

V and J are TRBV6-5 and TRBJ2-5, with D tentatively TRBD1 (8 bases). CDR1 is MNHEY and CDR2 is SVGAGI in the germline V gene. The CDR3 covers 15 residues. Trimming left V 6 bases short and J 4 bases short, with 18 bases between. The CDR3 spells CASRRTGTGGETQYF. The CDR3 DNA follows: TGTGCCAGCAGGCGGACAGGGACGGGGGGAGAGACCCAGTACTTC.

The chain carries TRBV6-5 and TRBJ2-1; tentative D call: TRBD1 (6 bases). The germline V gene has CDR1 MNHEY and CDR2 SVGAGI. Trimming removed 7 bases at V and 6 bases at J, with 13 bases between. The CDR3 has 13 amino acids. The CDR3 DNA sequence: TGTGCCAGCAAACAGGGCATACCCAATGAGCAGTTCTTC. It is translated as CASKQGIPNEQFF.

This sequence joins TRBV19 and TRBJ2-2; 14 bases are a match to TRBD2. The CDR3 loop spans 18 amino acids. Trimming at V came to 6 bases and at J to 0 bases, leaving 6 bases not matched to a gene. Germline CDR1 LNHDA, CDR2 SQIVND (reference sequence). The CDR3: CASRGPGLAGANTGELFF. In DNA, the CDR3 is TGTGCCAGTAGAGGCCCGGGACTAGCGGGAGCGAACACCGGGGAGCTGTTTTTT.

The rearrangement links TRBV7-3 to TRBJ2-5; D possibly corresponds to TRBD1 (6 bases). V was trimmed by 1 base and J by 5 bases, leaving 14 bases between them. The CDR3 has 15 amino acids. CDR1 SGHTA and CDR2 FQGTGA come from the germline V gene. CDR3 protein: CASSLMGAAAETQYF. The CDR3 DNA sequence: TGTGCCAGCAGCTTAATGGGGGCAGCGGCGGAGACCCAGTACTTC. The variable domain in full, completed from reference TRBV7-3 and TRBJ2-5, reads GAGVSQTPSNKVTEKGKYVELRCDPISGHTALYWYRQSLGQGPEFLIYFQGTGAADDSGLPNDRFFAVRPEGSVSTLKIQRTERGDSAVYLCASSLMGAAAETQYFGPGTRLLVL.

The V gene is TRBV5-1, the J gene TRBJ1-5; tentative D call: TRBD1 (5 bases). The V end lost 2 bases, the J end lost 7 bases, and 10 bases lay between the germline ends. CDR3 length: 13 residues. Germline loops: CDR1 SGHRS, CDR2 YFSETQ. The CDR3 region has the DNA TGCGCCAGCAGCTTTGGCGGGGGGCAGCCCCAGCATTTT. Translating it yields CASSFGGGQPQHF.

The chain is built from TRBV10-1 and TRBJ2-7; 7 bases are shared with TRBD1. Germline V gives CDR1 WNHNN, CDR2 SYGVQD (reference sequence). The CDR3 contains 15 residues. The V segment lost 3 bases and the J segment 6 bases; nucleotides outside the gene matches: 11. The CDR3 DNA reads TGCGCCAGCAGTGAAACACAGGGGATAGTGAGCGAGCAGTACTTC. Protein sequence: CASSETQGIVSEQYF.

CDR3 DNA sequence: TGTGCCAGCAGCGTAGTGGGGGCCGCTTCGAACACCGGGGAGCTGTTTTTT. As protein: CASSVVGAASNTGELFF. The V call is TRBV9, the J call TRBJ2-2; possible D gene TRBD1, 6 bases. There are 17 residues in the CDR3. Germline V gene lookup returns CDR1 SGDLS and CDR2 YYNGEE. The ends were cut back, 0 bases at V and 0 bases at J, with 12 bases in the middle.

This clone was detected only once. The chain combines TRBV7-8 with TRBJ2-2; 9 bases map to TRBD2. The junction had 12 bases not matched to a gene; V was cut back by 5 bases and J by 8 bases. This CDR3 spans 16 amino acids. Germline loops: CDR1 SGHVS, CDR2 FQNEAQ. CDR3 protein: CASSVAASGIGGELFF. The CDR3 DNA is TGTGCCAGCAGCGTCGCCGCTAGCGGGATTGGTGGGGAGCTGTTTTTT.

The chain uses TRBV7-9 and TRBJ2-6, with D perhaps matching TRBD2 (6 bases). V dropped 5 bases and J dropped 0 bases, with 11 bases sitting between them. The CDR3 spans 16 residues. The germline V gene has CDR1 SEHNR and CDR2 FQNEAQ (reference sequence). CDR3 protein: CASSPRGSSGANVLTF. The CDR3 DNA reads TGTGCCAGCAGCCCCCGGGGGAGCTCTGGGGCCAACGTCCTGACTTTC.

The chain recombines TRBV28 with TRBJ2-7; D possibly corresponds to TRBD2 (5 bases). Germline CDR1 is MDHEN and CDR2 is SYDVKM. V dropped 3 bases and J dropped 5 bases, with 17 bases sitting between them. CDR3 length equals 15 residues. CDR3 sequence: CASSFLAPSSHEQYF. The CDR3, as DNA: TGTGCCAGCAGTTTCCTAGCTCCGAGTTCCCACGAGCAGTACTTC.

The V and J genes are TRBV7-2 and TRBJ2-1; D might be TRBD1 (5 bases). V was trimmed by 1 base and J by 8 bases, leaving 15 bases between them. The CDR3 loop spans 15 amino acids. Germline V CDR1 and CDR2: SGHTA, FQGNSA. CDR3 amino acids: CASSLVGVGVHEQFF. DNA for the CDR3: TGTGCCAGCAGCTTAGTTGGGGTAGGGGTCCATGAGCAGTTCTTC.